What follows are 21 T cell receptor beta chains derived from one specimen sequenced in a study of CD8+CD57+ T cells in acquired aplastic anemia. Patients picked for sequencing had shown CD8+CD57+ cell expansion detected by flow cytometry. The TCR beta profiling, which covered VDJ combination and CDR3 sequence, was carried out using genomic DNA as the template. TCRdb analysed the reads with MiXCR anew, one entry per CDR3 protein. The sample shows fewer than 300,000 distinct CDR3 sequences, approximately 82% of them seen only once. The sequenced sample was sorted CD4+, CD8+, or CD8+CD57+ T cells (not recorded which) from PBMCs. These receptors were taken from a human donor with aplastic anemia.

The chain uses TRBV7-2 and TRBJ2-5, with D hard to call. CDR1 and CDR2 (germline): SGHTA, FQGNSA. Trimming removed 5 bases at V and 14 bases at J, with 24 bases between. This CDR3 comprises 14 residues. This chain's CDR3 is CASSMAGSQEYGYF. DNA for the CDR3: TGTGCCAGCAGCATGGCAGGCAGCCAAGAGTACGGCTACTTC. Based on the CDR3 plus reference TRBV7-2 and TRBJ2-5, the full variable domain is GAGVSQSPSNKVTEKGKDVELRCDPISGHTALYWYRQSLGQGLEFLIYFQGNSAPDKSGLPSDRFSAERTGGSVSTLTIQRTQQEDSAVYLCASSMAGSQEYGYFGPGTRLLVL.

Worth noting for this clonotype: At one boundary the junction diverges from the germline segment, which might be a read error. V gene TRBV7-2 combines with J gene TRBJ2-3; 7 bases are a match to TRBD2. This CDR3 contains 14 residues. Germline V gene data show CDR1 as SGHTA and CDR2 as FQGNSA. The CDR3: CASSSGGSWGETLF. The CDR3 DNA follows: TGTGCCAGCAGTTCTGGCGGGAGTTGGGGAGAGACCCTGTTT.

The DNA for the CDR3 is TGTGCCAGCAGCTTGGGGAAGCGGGGGTACTACAATGAGCAGTTCTTC. It is translated as CASSLGKRGYYNEQFF. This chain uses TRBV5-5 with TRBJ2-1; 8 nucleotides agree with TRBD2. The CDR3 has 16 residues. The germline V gene has CDR1 SGHKS and CDR2 YYEKEE (reference sequence). The J segment lost 3 bases and the V segment lost 0 bases, leaving 5 bases of the junction unmatched.

CDR3 in amino acids: CASSLVSTGEKLLYEQYV. Here the CDR3 DNA reads TGTGCCAGCAGCTTAGTCTCAACTGGGGAAAAACTGCTCTACGAGCAGTACGTC. V gene TRBV7-9 combines with J gene TRBJ2-7; D gene unclear. The V gene lost 1 base and the J gene lost 3 bases, with 22 bases spanning the gap. Germline V lookup: CDR1 SEHNR, CDR2 FQNEAQ (reference sequence). There are 18 residues in the CDR3.

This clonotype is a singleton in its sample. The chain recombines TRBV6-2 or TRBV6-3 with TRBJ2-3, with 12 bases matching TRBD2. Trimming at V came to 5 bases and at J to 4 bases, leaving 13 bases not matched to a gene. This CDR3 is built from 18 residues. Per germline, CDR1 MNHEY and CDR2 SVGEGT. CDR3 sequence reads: CASSTRNSRTSGADTQYF. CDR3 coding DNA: TGTGCCAGCAGTACAAGAAACAGCCGGACTAGCGGGGCAGATACGCAGTATTTT.

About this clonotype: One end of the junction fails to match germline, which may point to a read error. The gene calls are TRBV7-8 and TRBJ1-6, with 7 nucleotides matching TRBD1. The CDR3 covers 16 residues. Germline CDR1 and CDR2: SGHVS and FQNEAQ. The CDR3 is CASSLGGGGFGAPLHF. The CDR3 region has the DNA TGTGCCAGCAGCTTAGGCGGAGGGGGCTTTGGTGCACCTCTCCACTTT.

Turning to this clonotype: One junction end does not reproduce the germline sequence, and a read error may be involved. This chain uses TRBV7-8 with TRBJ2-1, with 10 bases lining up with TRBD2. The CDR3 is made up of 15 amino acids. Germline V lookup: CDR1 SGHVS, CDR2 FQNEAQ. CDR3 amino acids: CASSLAGGAWKQHFF. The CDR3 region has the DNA TGCGCCAGCAGCTTAGCGGGAGGTGCCTGGAAGCAGCATTTCTTC.

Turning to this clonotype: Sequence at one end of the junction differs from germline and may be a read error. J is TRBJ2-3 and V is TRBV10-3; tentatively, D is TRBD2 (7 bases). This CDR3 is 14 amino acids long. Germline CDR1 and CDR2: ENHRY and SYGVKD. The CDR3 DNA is TGTGCTATCAGTGGACCGGGGGGCCCAGATACGCAGTATTTT. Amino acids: CAISGPGGPDTQYF.

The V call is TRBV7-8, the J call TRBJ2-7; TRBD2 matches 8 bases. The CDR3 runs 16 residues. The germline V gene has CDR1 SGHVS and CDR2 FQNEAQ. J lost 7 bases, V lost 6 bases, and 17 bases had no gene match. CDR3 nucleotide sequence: TGTGCCAGCAGGACACCGGGAGGGGCGAACACGGAGGAGCAGTACGTC. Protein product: CASRTPGGANTEEQYV.

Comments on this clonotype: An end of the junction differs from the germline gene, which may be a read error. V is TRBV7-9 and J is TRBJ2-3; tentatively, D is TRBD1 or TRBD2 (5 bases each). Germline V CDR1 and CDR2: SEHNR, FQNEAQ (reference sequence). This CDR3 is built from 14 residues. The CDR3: CASSSRGRRPATQF. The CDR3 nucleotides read TGTGCCAGCAGCTCCCGGGGCAGGCGCCCAGCTACGCAGTTT.

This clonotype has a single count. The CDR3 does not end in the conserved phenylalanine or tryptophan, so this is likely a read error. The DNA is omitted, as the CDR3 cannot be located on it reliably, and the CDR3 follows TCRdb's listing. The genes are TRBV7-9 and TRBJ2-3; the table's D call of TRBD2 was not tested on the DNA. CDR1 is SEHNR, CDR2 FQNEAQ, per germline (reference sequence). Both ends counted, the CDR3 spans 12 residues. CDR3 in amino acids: CASSPTSAMRYS.

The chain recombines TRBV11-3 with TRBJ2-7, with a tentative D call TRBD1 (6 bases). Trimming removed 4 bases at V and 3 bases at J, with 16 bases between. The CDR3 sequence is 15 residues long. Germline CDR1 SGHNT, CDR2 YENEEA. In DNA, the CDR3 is TGTGCCAGCAGCTCCGCTGGAACAGGGCGCTACGAGCAGTACTTC. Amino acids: CASSSAGTGRYEQYF.

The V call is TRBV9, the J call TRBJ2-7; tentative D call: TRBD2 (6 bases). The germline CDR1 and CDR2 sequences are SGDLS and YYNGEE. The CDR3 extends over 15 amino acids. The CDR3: CATSRRDLSSNAQYV. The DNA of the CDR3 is TGTGCCACCAGCAGGCGGGACTTATCCTCCAACGCACAGTACGTC.

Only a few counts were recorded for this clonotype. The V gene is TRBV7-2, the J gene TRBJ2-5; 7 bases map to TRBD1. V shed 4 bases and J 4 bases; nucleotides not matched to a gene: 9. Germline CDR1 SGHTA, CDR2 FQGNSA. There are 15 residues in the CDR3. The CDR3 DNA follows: TGTGCCAGCAGCTACGGCCCAGGGGGTCGAGAGACCCAGTACTTC. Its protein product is CASSYGPGGRETQYF. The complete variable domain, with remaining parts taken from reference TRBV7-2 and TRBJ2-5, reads GAGVSQSPSNKVTEKGKDVELRCDPISGHTALYWYRQSLGQGLEFLIYFQGNSAPDKSGLPSDRFSAERTGGSVSTLTIQRTQQEDSAVYLCASSYGPGGRETQYFGPGTRLLVL.

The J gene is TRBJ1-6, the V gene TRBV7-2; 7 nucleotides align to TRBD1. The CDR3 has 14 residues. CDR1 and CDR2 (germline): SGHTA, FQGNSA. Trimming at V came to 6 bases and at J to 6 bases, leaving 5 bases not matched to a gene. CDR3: CASRGQVTNSPLHF. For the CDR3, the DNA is TGTGCCAGCAGAGGACAGGTTACTAATTCACCCCTCCACTTT.

The CDR3 DNA sequence: TGTGCCAGCAGCTTACAGGGAGGCGGGGGTAGCGAGTATTTT. This encodes CASSLQGGGGSEYF. The gene calls are TRBV7-9 and TRBJ2-3; 7 bases align to TRBD2. This CDR3 contains 14 residues. Trimming at V came to 2 bases and at J to 13 bases, leaving 12 bases not matched to a gene. CDR1 is SEHNR, CDR2 FQNEAQ, per germline (reference sequence).

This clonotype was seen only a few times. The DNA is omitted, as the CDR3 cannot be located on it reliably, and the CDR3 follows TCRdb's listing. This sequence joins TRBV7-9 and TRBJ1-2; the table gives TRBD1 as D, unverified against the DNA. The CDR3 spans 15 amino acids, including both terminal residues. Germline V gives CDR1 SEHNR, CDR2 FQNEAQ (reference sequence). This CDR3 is CASSLVPGELFFDTF.

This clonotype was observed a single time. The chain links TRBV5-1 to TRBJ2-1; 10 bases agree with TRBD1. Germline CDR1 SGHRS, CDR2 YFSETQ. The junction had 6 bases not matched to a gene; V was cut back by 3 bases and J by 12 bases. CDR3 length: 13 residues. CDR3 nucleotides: TGCGCCAGCAGCTATAGGACAGGGGGGAGGCAGTTCTTC. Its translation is CASSYRTGGRQFF. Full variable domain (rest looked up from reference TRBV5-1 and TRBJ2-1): KAGVTQTPRYLIKTRGQQVTLSCSPISGHRSVSWYQQTPGQGLQFLFEYFSETQRNKGNFPGRFSGRQFSNSRSEMNVSTLELGDSALYLCASSYRTGGRQFFGPGTRLTVL.

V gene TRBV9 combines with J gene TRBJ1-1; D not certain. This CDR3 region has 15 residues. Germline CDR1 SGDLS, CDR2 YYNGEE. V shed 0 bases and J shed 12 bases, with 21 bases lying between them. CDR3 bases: TGTGCCAGCAGCGTAGATCGGGAACCGAAGGCTGGCTCTTTCTTT. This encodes CASSVDREPKAGSFF. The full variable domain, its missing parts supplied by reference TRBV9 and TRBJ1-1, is DSGVTQTPKHLITATGQRVTLRCSPRSGDLSVYWYQQSLDQGLQFLIQYYNGEERAKGNILERFSAQQFPDLHSELNLSSLELGDSALYFCASSVDREPKAGSFFGQGTRLTVV.

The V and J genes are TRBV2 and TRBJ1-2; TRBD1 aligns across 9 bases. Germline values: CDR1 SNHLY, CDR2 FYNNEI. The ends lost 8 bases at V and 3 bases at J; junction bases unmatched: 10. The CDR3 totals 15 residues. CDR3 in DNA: TGTGCCAGCGGAGATAGGACAGGGGCCCACTATGGCTACACCTTC. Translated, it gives CASGDRTGAHYGYTF.

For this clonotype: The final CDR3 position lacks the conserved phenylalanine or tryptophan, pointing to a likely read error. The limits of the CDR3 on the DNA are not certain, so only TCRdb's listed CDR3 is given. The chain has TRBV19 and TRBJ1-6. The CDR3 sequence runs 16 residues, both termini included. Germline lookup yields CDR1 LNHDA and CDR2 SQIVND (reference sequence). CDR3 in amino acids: CASSIASGAYNAQFFV.